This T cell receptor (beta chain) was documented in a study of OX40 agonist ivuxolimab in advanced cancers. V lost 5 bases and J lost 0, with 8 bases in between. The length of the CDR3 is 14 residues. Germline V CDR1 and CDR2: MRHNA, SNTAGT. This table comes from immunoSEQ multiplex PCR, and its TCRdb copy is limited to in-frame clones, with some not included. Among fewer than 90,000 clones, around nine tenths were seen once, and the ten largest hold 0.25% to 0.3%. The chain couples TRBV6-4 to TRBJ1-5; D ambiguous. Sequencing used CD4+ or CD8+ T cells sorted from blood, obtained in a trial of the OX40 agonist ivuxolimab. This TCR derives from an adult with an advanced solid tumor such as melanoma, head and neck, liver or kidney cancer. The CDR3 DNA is TGTGCCAGCAGTCCGGACTTTAGCAATCAGCCCCAGCATTTT. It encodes CASSPDFSNQPQHF.